This T cell receptor (beta chain) was obtained from a study of identifying expanded T cells in peripheral blood. Study results and limitations: Over about two and four weeks, about 15 and 19 clones changed, versus more than 1 between replicates. Roughly two-week clone count variance significantly increased as total template count grew.

The CDR3 sequence is 14 residues long. V shed 5 bases and J shed 6 bases, with 16 bases lying between them. Germline V lookup: CDR1 SEHNR, CDR2 FQNEAQ (reference sequence). As regards this clone: Its antigen is unidentified.

During the collection period, no donor immune events like infections were recorded. This table comes from immunoSEQ multiplex PCR, and its TCRdb copy is limited to in-frame clones, with some not included. This table has about 84,000 clones, about 86% appearing once. Sequenced material: blood. The rearrangement joins TRBV7-9 to TRBJ1-2, with TRBD1 as a possible D gene (5 bases). The receptor was derived from a person aged 18 to 70 in good health. CDR3 nucleotides: TGTGCCAGCAGCGGAGGATGGCAGGGCAATGGCTACACCTTC. It yields the protein CASSGGWQGNGYTF.